This record concerns one TCR beta chain sequence. This specimen comes from a study of blood T cell repertoires in COVID-19. Overall study context: Researchers got acute and convalescent COVID-19 samples from the United States, Italy and Spain. From T cells, B-cell-depleted T cells, or PBMCs came the material, which was cDNA or gDNA.

CDR1 MDHEN and CDR2 SYDVKM come from the germline V gene. CDR3 length: 13 amino acids. V lost 4 bases and J 5 bases, leaving 12 bases between the germline ends. Original processing methods: Amplification from reference gene primers served as the basis for estimated nucleated cell counts. TCRdb's copy holds only in-frame clones and misses some; the assay was immunoSEQ multiplex PCR. The V and J calls and clone size are taken from that table; D and trimming were inferred from the DNA. The sample holds 150,000 to 200,000 clones, about 85% seen once. The TCR sequence derives from a man aged 65 to 79 with active or convalescent COVID-19. J is TRBJ2-7 and V is TRBV28, with D possibly TRBD2 on 7 matching bases. The source material was peripheral blood. CDR3 sequence (DNA): TGTGCCAGCAGTTCCGGGGGGCAGAACGAGCAGTACTTC. Its translation: CASSSGGQNEQYF.